This paragraph reports one T cell receptor beta chain. The antigen is unknown. The entry originates in a study of PD-1 blockade in classical Hodgkin lymphoma. Notes on the study in general: A significant rise in TCR diversity by C4D1 was seen for CD4+ but not CD8+ cells.

The length of the CDR3 is 12 residues. The germline V gene encodes CDR1 MNHEY and CDR2 SMNVEV (reference sequence). Trimming removed 3 bases at V and 9 bases at J, with 9 bases between. Method: immunoSEQ multiplex PCR; TCRdb's copy keeps in-frame clones and lacks some. Of tens of thousands of clones listed, over 60% are singletons. After autologous stem cell transplantation all patients relapsed, and prior brentuximab vedotin exposure differed between cohorts. Sequencing was performed on peripheral blood mononuclear cells (PBMCs), taken before the second cycle of nivolumab. The receptor's source is a human donor with classical Hodgkin lymphoma. This chain uses TRBV27 with TRBJ2-1; D is perhaps TRBD1 (5 bases). CDR3 nucleotides: TGTGCCAGCAGTTTTCAGGGATCTGAGCAGTTCTTC. Its protein product is CASSFQGSEQFF.